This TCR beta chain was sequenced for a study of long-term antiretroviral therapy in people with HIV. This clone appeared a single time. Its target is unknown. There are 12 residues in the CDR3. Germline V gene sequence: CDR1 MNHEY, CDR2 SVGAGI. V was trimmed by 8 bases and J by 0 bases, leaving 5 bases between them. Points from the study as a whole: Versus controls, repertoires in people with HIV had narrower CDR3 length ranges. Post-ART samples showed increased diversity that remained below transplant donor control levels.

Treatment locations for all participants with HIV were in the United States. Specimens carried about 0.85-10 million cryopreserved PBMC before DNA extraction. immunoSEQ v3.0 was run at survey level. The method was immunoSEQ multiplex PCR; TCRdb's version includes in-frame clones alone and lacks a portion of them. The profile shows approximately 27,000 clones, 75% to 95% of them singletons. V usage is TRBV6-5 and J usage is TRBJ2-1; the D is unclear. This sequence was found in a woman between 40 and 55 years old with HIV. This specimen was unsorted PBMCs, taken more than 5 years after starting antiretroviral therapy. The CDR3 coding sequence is TGTGCCAGCGTTGACTCCTACAATGAGCAGTTCTTC. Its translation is CASVDSYNEQFF.